This T cell receptor beta chain is from a study of T cell responses to AZD1222 COVID-19 vaccine. This CDR3 comprises 13 residues. Germline CDR1 is SGHRS and CDR2 is YFSETQ. The germline V and J ends were trimmed by 2 bases and 4 bases, with 10 bases remaining between them. Assay: immunoSEQ multiplex PCR; the TCRdb copy retains only in-frame clones and omits some. The data show 93,000 or so clones, about nine tenths seen once. Study outcomes and limitations: Repertoires were obtained only post-peak T cell response.

This clone was recorded a few times. The antigen is undetermined. This chain joins TRBV5-1 and TRBJ2-7; D ambiguous. This specimen consisted of peripheral blood, obtained on day 0 of AZD1222 vaccination. The source of this sequence is an adult in good health. CDR3 bases: TGCGCCAGCAGCTTAGGCCTTCGTTACGAGCAGTACTTC. This gives the protein CASSLGLRYEQYF.